These 20 T cell receptor beta chains share one sample of origin, sequenced in a study of CD8+CD57+ T cells in acquired aplastic anemia. Profiles of TCR beta VDJ and CDR3 were generated from a genomic DNA template. A single record per CDR3 protein comes from TCRdb applying MiXCR to the reads. The table records hundreds of thousands of distinct CDR3 sequences, 55% to 75% of them present only once. The sequencing input was sorted CD4+, CD8+, or CD8+CD57+ T cells (not recorded which) from PBMCs. The receptors derive from a human donor in good health, serving as a control.

To note about this clonotype: An end of the junction does not agree with germline; a read error may underlie this. This chain links TRBV13 with TRBJ1-1; D not certain. Germline CDR1 and CDR2: PRHDT and FYEKMQ (reference sequence). The CDR3 has 14 amino acids. Written as DNA, the CDR3 is TGTGCCAGCAGCTTACGCCCCCCCAGCACCGCAGATATCTTT. Translating it yields CASSLRPPSTADIF.

This chain joins TRBV9 and TRBJ1-1; D is perhaps TRBD1 (5 bases). The CDR3 is made up of 17 amino acids. CDR1 is SGDLS, CDR2 YYNGEE, per germline. V was pared by 0 bases and J by 5 bases, with 20 bases between. CDR3 residues: CASSVGRGGTEKTEAFF. Here the CDR3 DNA reads TGTGCCAGCAGCGTAGGTCGCGGGGGGACGGAGAAGACTGAAGCTTTCTTT.

This clonotype was picked up a small number of times. This sequence joins TRBV29-1 and TRBJ2-7, with TRBD1 matching 9 bases. This CDR3 is 12 amino acids long. Germline V gene lookup returns CDR1 SQVTM and CDR2 ANQGSEA. V lost 6 bases, J lost 1 base, and 1 base stayed unmatched. CDR3 in amino acids: CSVGTGSYEQYF. DNA of the CDR3: TGCAGCGTCGGGACAGGGTCCTACGAGCAGTACTTC.

In the case of this clonotype: The CDR3 does not close with the conserved phenylalanine or tryptophan, likely indicating a read error. It is unclear where the CDR3 begins or ends on the DNA, so no DNA is shown, and the CDR3 is as TCRdb lists it. The J gene is TRBJ1-6, the V gene TRBV7-2. The germline CDR1 and CDR2 sequences are SGHTA and FQGNSA. The CDR3 sequence runs 13 residues, both termini included. CDR3 sequence reads: CASSYVGSRNYGY.

There are many counts of this clonotype. The genes are TRBV27 and TRBJ2-5; D ambiguous. This CDR3 spans 14 amino acids. V shed 6 bases and J shed 6 bases, with 17 bases lying between them. The germline V gene has CDR1 MNHEY and CDR2 SMNVEV (reference sequence). The CDR3 DNA reads as TGTGCCAGCAGCCCTATCGGTGTAAAACAGACCCAGTACTTC. Translating it yields CASSPIGVKQTQYF.

There are many counts of this clonotype. The chain carries TRBV3-1 and TRBJ2-5, with TRBD2 identical over 8 bases. The CDR3 sequence is 14 residues long. The V segment lost 4 bases and the J segment 4 bases; nucleotides outside the gene matches: 5. Germline lookup yields CDR1 LGHDT and CDR2 YNNKEL (reference sequence). CDR3 amino acids: CASSPGLAAETQYF. DNA of the CDR3: TGTGCCAGCAGCCCAGGACTAGCCGCAGAGACCCAGTACTTC.

This clonotype has only a few counts. The V call is TRBV24-1, the J call TRBJ2-7; no clear D. V was clipped by 3 bases and J by 3 bases, with 8 bases between them. Per germline, CDR1 KGHDR and CDR2 SFDVKD. The CDR3 runs to 13 residues. The CDR3 reads CATSDVSGYEQYF. The CDR3 DNA reads as TGTGCCACCAGTGATGTCAGTGGCTACGAGCAGTACTTC.

A remark on this clonotype: Germline and junction disagree at one end, which may indicate a read error. This chain uses TRBV12-3 or TRBV12-4 with TRBJ1-1, with a weak D call TRBD1 (5 bases). The CDR3 totals 14 residues. For the CDR3, the DNA is TGTGCCAGCACCCAGCACAGGTCTAACACTGAAGCTCTCTTT. It codes for CASTQHRSNTEALF.

The rearrangement joins TRBV7-2 to TRBJ2-2; D unclear. CDR1 is SGHTA, CDR2 FQGNSA, per germline. Trimming stripped 5 bases from V and 6 bases from J, with 16 bases between. The CDR3 is made up of 15 amino acids. The CDR3, as DNA: TGTGCCAGCAGCCCGCAGAGTGGTATCTCCGGGGAGCTGTTTTTT. As protein: CASSPQSGISGELFF.

J is TRBJ2-3 and V is TRBV12-5; the D gene is possibly TRBD1 (5 bases). The CDR3 is made up of 15 amino acids. The germline V gene encodes CDR1 LGHNT and CDR2 FRNRAP. The ends were cut back, 3 bases at V and 4 bases at J, with 14 bases in the middle. The DNA of the CDR3 is TGTGCTAGTGGTTTTTACAGGAGTACGGCAGATACGCAGTATTTT. It encodes CASGFYRSTADTQYF.

The rearrangement links TRBV19 to TRBJ2-3; D might be TRBD2 (6 bases). CDR3 length: 16 residues. Germline CDR1 is LNHDA and CDR2 is SQIVND (reference sequence). The V end lost 5 bases, the J end lost 0 bases, and 15 bases lay between the germline ends. CDR3 region: CASSLSAGISTDTQYF. CDR3 nucleotides: TGTGCCAGTAGTCTATCGGCGGGGATTAGCACAGATACGCAGTATTTT. Complete variable domain (other parts from reference TRBV19 and TRBJ2-3): DGGITQSPKYLFRKEGQNVTLSCEQNLNHDAMYWYRQDPGQGLRLIYYSQIVNDFQKGDIAEGYSVSREKKESFPLTVTSAQKNPTAFYLCASSLSAGISTDTQYFGPGTRLTVL.

The chain links TRBV5-4 to TRBJ1-5; unclear D gene. CDR1 is SGHNT and CDR2 is YYREEE in the germline V gene (reference sequence). V lost 6 bases to trimming and J lost 1 base, with 20 bases between them. The CDR3 runs 17 residues. CDR3 in amino acids: CASNSFSDSTSNQPQHF. CDR3 in DNA: TGTGCCAGCAACTCCTTTAGCGATAGTACGAGCAATCAGCCCCAGCATTTT.

The chain carries TRBV7-8 and TRBJ1-1; no firm D call. The CDR3 is 15 residues long. V was shortened by 5 bases and J by 2 bases, with 15 bases between the two germline ends. Germline CDR1 and CDR2: SGHVS and FQNEAQ. The CDR3 DNA reads TGTGCCAGCAGCGAAGGGAGAGGCCTTAACACTGAAGCTTTCTTT. The encoded protein is CASSEGRGLNTEAFF.

This clonotype was observed many times. V gene TRBV6-6 combines with J gene TRBJ2-1; 10 nucleotides agree with TRBD2. Germline trimming cut 2 bases from V and 8 bases from J; bases unmatched to any gene: 9. Germline CDR1 reads MNHNY; CDR2 reads SVGAGI (reference sequence). The CDR3 contains 16 residues. CDR3 amino acids: CASSYRAGGFTDEQFF. The CDR3 region has the DNA TGTGCCAGCAGTTACAGAGCGGGGGGGTTTACTGATGAGCAGTTCTTC.

Points on this clonotype: A read error may produce the germline difference seen at one junction end. The genes are TRBV7-3 and TRBJ1-5; possibly TRBD1 for D (5 bases). Germline lookup yields CDR1 SGHTA and CDR2 FQGTGA. The CDR3 covers 14 residues. The CDR3 sequence: CASSFPGRETSSTF. The CDR3 bases are TGTGCCAGCAGCTTCCCGGGCAGGGAGACGAGCAGTACTTTT.

The chain recombines TRBV29-1 with TRBJ1-2, with D hard to call. The CDR3 has 11 residues. V shed 7 bases and J shed 6 bases, with 12 bases lying between them. CDR1 and CDR2 from the germline V gene are SQVTM and ANQGSEA. The CDR3 bases are TGCAGCGGTTCAGGCCGTGATGGCTACACCTTC. Residues: CSGSGRDGYTF.

The sample holds a few counts of this clonotype. The rearrangement joins TRBV10-2 to TRBJ1-2; D may be TRBD1 (5 bases). V was cut by 0 bases and J by 5 bases, with 13 bases left in between. This CDR3 comprises 15 residues. Per germline, CDR1 WSHSY and CDR2 SAAADI. The CDR3 nucleotides read TGCGCCAGCAGTGAGTCAGGGGCAGGAGGTTATGGCTACACCTTC. Translation: CASSESGAGGYGYTF.

This chain joins TRBV29-1 and TRBJ2-7; 9 bases map to TRBD1. The length of the CDR3 is 16 residues. Unmatched junction bases numbered 15, after V lost 3 bases and J lost 6 bases. Per the germline V gene, CDR1 is SQVTM and CDR2 is ANQGSEA. The CDR3 bases are TGCAGCGTTGATCAGGACAGGGGTCTTGCGGGTCGCGAGCAGTACTTC. Its translation: CSVDQDRGLAGREQYF.

This chain connects TRBV7-2 to TRBJ2-3; D ambiguous. V was pared by 8 bases and J by 1 base, with 13 bases between. From germline, CDR1 is SGHTA and CDR2 FQGNSA. The CDR3 covers 14 residues. Here the CDR3 DNA reads TGTGCCAGCGGTTTGGATAGTGGCACAGATACGCAGTATTTT. Translating gives CASGLDSGTDTQYF.

J is TRBJ1-1 and V is TRBV9; weak D call: TRBD1 (5 bases). Germline lookup yields CDR1 SGDLS and CDR2 YYNGEE. The CDR3 sequence is 12 residues long. Between the trimmed V and J ends, which lost 4 bases and 8 bases, there was a span of 12 bases. CDR3 in DNA: TGTGCCAGCAGCCCGGGGCGAGTAGAAGCTTTCTTT. Translated: CASSPGRVEAFF.